The next 6 T cell receptor beta chains were all read from a single sample in a study of T cell responses to AZD1222 COVID-19 vaccine. Clones were read by immunoSEQ multiplex PCR, and TCRdb kept only the in-frame ones, dropping some. The table includes over 100,000 clones, approximately 91% detected once. The sample in question was peripheral blood, obtained on day 0 of AZD1222 vaccination. These receptors originate from an adult in good health.

This sequence joins TRBV3-1 (or the pseudogene TRBV3-2) and TRBJ2-7; a weak D match, TRBD2 (6 bases). Germline-derived CDR1 and CDR2 are LGHDT and YNNKEL (reference sequence). V was shortened by 4 bases and J by 3 bases, with 13 bases between the two germline ends. The CDR3 totals 14 residues. The CDR3 coding sequence is TGTGCCAGCAGCCGGGGAGGAGGAGTCTACGAGCAGTACTTC. Translated, it gives CASSRGGGVYEQYF.

The V call is TRBV4-1, the J call TRBJ2-7; D possibly uses TRBD1 or TRBD2 (5 bases each). The V gene's germline CDR1 is MGHRA and CDR2 YSYEKL. The CDR3 sequence is 14 residues long. Trimming stripped 4 bases from V and 1 base from J, with 11 bases between. This CDR3 is CASSLGTLSYEQYF. The DNA of the CDR3 is TGCGCCAGCAGCCTCGGGACCTTATCCTACGAGCAGTACTTC.

This sequence joins TRBV19 and TRBJ2-1, with a weak D call TRBD2 (5 bases). CDR1 and CDR2 from the germline V gene are LNHDA and SQIVND (reference sequence). With 5 bases removed from V and 4 bases from J, the gap between germline ends came to 9 bases. This CDR3 comprises 13 residues. The DNA for the CDR3 is TGTGCCAGTAGTCTGACTAATTACAATGAGCAGTTCTTC. This translates into CASSLTNYNEQFF.

This rearrangement joins TRBV7-2 to TRBJ2-3, with 7 bases that match TRBD2. The germline V gene encodes CDR1 SGHTA and CDR2 FQGNSA. The CDR3 is made up of 13 amino acids. V lost 0 bases and J lost 11; bases outside the gene matches: 5. CDR3 protein: CASSLAVAGEQYF. The CDR3 nucleotides read TGTGCCAGCAGCTTAGCGGTGGCGGGAGAGCAGTATTTT. The whole variable domain, remainder taken from reference TRBV7-2 and TRBJ2-3, is GAGVSQSPSNKVTEKGKDVELRCDPISGHTALYWYRQSLGQGLEFLIYFQGNSAPDKSGLPSDRFSAERTGGSVSTLTIQRTQQEDSAVYLCASSLAVAGEQYFGPGTRLTVL.

This clone was observed once. CDR3 amino acids: CASSLGGTGNTIYF. CDR3 in DNA: TGTGCCAGCAGCCTCGGGGGCACTGGAAACACCATATATTTT. The chain recombines TRBV7-2 with TRBJ1-3; tentatively, D is TRBD1 (6 bases). V lost 5 bases to trimming and J lost 2 bases, with 10 bases between them. The CDR3 is 14 amino acids. The germline gives CDR1 SGHTA, CDR2 FQGNSA.

The gene calls are TRBV29-1 and TRBJ2-5; the match to TRBD2 covers 8 bases. Germline V lookup: CDR1 SQVTM, CDR2 ANQGSEA. After removal of 7 bases from V and 4 bases from J, the junction contained 2 bases not matched to a gene. This CDR3 spans 11 amino acids. CDR3 nucleotides: TGCAGCGCCCGGGAGGGAGAGACCCAGTACTTC. Translating gives CSAREGETQYF.